This TCR beta chain stems from a study of blood T cell repertoires in COVID-19. In the study overall: Samples taken during acute and convalescent COVID-19 were collected in the United States, Italy and Spain. PBMCs, B-cell-depleted T cells, or T cells were the source of the cDNA or gDNA that made up the material.

The V gene's germline CDR1 is MDHEN and CDR2 SYDVKM. V shed 5 bases and J 7 bases; nucleotides not matched to a gene: 6. CDR3 length: 14 residues. Data came from immunoSEQ multiplex PCR; TCRdb stores just in-frame clones and leaves some out. The sample yields 95,000 to 150,000 clones, approximately 70% seen once. The chain carries TRBV28 and TRBJ1-5, with 9 bases lining up with TRBD1. This sequence was found in a human donor with acute or convalescent COVID-19. The donor label of this sample is uncertain. Sequencing was carried out using peripheral blood. The CDR3 nucleotides are TGTGCCAGCAGTCCAGCGACAGGGGGGCAGCCCCAGCATTTT. Its translation: CASSPATGGQPQHF.